The sequence of this TCR beta chain was determined in a study of beta chain features in type 1 diabetes. Study results and limitations: Fewer junction insertions and more nucleotide deletions appeared in type 1 diabetes patients.

The CDR3 contains 12 residues. The germline V gene has CDR1 SEHNR and CDR2 FQNEAQ (reference sequence). V lost 8 bases, J lost 5 bases, and 12 bases lay in between. There are a few counts of this clone. The antigen remains unidentified. Isolated RNA was reverse transcribed in full, so expressed TCRB transcripts were sequenced. TCRdb's copy holds only in-frame clones and misses some; the assay was immunoSEQ multiplex PCR. The sample has 150,000 to 180,000 clones, 11% seen once. It was one heparinised blood draw, averaging around 120 mL, that each donor gave. Sorting with CD45RO/CCR7/CD25/CD127/CD95/CD27 yielded naive, central memory, regulatory and stem-like memory CD4+ cells.

The chain employs TRBV7-9 and TRBJ1-1; D may be TRBD1 (6 bases). The sample was central memory CD4+ T cells from blood. The sequence was collected from a man aged 18-30 years in good health. CDR3 in amino acids: CASGRGRTEAFF. The CDR3 DNA is TGTGCCAGCGGACGGGGGCGGACTGAAGCTTTCTTT.